The 10 T cell receptor beta chains below come from one sample, sequenced in a study of CD8+CD57+ T cells in acquired aplastic anemia. Patients sequenced had flow cytometry evidence of CD8+CD57+ cell expansion. Profiling that covered TCR beta VDJ and CDR3 relied on genomic DNA as its template. TCRdb recomputed calls from the reads with MiXCR, one row per CDR3 protein. Of about 240,000 distinct CDR3 sequences in the sample, more than 40% were seen once. The source material was sorted CD4+, CD8+, or CD8+CD57+ T cells (not recorded which) from PBMCs. All receptors derive from a human donor with aplastic anemia.

This clonotype was picked up many times. V gene TRBV12-3 or TRBV12-4 combines with J gene TRBJ2-7; D possibly corresponds to TRBD2 (5 bases). Trimming took 3 bases from V and 1 from J, leaving 10 bases between them. CDR3 length: 14 amino acids. The CDR3 nucleotides read TGTGCCAGCAGTTTCGAGTGGAGGTCCTACGAGCAGTACTTC. It yields the protein CASSFEWRSYEQYF.

This chain connects TRBV7-9 to TRBJ2-7, with 12 nucleotides matching TRBD2. Germline V gives CDR1 SEHNR, CDR2 FQNEAQ (reference sequence). Unmatched junction bases numbered 7, after V lost 7 bases and J lost 3 bases. The CDR3 is 15 amino acids. The CDR3 bases are TGTGCCAGCAACACAAGGACTAGCGGGATCTACGAGCAGTACTTC. This gives the protein CASNTRTSGIYEQYF.

The chain recombines TRBV20-1 with TRBJ2-1; D perhaps matches TRBD2 (6 bases). CDR3 length: 15 residues. Germline CDR1 DFQATT, CDR2 SNEGSKA (reference sequence). V lost 6 bases, J lost 0 bases, and 15 bases lay in between. The CDR3, as DNA: TGCAGTGCCTTAAGTAGCGGCAGCTCCTACAATGAGCAGTTCTTC. Its translation is CSALSSGSSYNEQFF.

This clonotype came up many times. This rearrangement joins TRBV20-1 to TRBJ2-1, with D hard to call. The CDR3 sequence is 14 residues long. V lost 0 bases to trimming and J lost 0 bases, with 6 bases between them. Germline V gene data show CDR1 as DFQATT and CDR2 as SNEGSKA (reference sequence). The CDR3, as DNA: TGCAGTGCTAGAGATCTGATCTCCTACAATGAGCAGTTCTTC. This translates into CSARDLISYNEQFF.

The chain joins TRBV10-1 to TRBJ2-7; perhaps TRBD2 as D (6 bases). Germline CDR1 is WNHNN and CDR2 is SYGVQD (reference sequence). The CDR3 length is 15 residues. Trimming shortened V by 6 bases and J by 5 bases, and 20 bases separated the two germline ends. CDR3 sequence (DNA): TGCGCCAGCAGCTTCCCGCGGGGCCTTGAGGACGAGCAGTACGTC. Amino acids: CASSFPRGLEDEQYV.

This clonotype occurred a few times. The chain couples TRBV20-1 to TRBJ2-1; D may be TRBD1 (6 bases). CDR3 size: 14 residues. V lost 3 bases, J lost 6 bases, and 15 bases lay in between. In germline, CDR1 is DFQATT, CDR2 SNEGSKA (reference sequence). This chain's CDR3 is CSARSGVGGNEQFF. Written as DNA, the CDR3 is TGCAGTGCTAGGTCAGGGGTTGGAGGCAATGAGCAGTTCTTC.

This clonotype was counted at least ten times. This sequence joins TRBV12-3 or TRBV12-4 and TRBJ1-1; no firm D call. V gave up 6 bases and J gave up 2 bases, with 10 bases separating them. The CDR3 extends over 13 amino acids. The CDR3 sequence is CASSLTLNTEAFF. As DNA, the CDR3 is TGTGCCAGCAGCCTTACACTCAACACTGAAGCTTTCTTT.

This clonotype was seen repeatedly, ten times or more. This chain joins TRBV20-1 and TRBJ2-3, with TRBD2 matching over 11 bases. Trimming cost V 3 bases and J 1 base; bases outside gene matches: 6. This CDR3 comprises 16 residues. Germline V gives CDR1 DFQATT, CDR2 SNEGSKA (reference sequence). The CDR3 loop is CSASPSGRRGTDTQYF. CDR3 bases: TGCAGTGCTAGCCCTAGCGGGAGGAGGGGCACAGATACGCAGTATTTT.

The chain joins TRBV29-1 to TRBJ1-2; D is perhaps TRBD1 (5 bases). Trimming stripped 0 bases from V and 8 bases from J, with 19 bases between. Per the germline V gene, CDR1 is SQVTM and CDR2 is ANQGSEA. The CDR3 runs 15 residues. The CDR3 DNA sequence: TGCAGCGTTGAAGAAGGGGCTACTCATGAGGGGGGCTACACCTTC. Translation gives CSVEEGATHEGGYTF. The complete variable domain, with remaining parts taken from reference TRBV29-1 and TRBJ1-2, reads SAVISQKPSRDICQRGTSLTIQCQVDSQVTMMFWYRQQPGQSLTLIATANQGSEATYESGFVIDKFPISRPNLTFSTLTVSNMSPEDSSIYLCSVEEGATHEGGYTFGSGTRLTVV.

In this sample, this clonotype turned up many times. This sequence joins TRBV6-6 and TRBJ1-5; 7 nucleotides align to TRBD1. J gave up 3 bases and V 6 bases, and 8 bases lay outside the gene matches. Germline V lookup: CDR1 MNHNY, CDR2 SVGAGI (reference sequence). The CDR3 consists of 15 residues. The CDR3 DNA reads TGTGCCAGCAGCTCCGGACAGGATCCCAATCAGCCCCAGCATTTT. It translates to CASSSGQDPNQPQHF.